The 4 T cell receptor beta chains below come from one sample, sequenced in a study of cytomegalovirus exposure and HLA in healthy donors. Both 60 Vbeta primers and 13 Jbeta primers went into the PCR. Assay: immunoSEQ multiplex PCR; the TCRdb copy retains only in-frame clones and omits some. Among around 150,000 clones, about 74% were seen once, and the ten largest hold roughly 1.8%. The specimen sequenced was PBMCs. The receptors stem from a woman in her thirties or forties in good health and CMV-seronegative.

The gene calls are TRBV15 and TRBJ1-3; a possible D gene is TRBD1 (6 bases). The CDR3 sequence is 15 residues long. Trimming left V 0 bases short and J 4 bases short, with 10 bases between. CDR1 is LNHNV, CDR2 YYDKDF, per germline (reference sequence). The DNA for the CDR3 is TGTGCCACCAGCAGAGAAAGGACAGCGGGAAACACCATATATTTT. Protein: CATSRERTAGNTIYF.

V and J are TRBV19 and TRBJ1-2; 9 positions agree with TRBD1. CDR3 length: 17 amino acids. Trimming took 6 bases from V and 6 from J; bases not matched to a gene: 17. Germline V gives CDR1 LNHDA, CDR2 SQIVND (reference sequence). The chain's CDR3 is CASSLGPAGTGNDGYTF. The CDR3 DNA follows: TGTGCCAGTAGCCTAGGGCCCGCCGGGACAGGGAACGATGGCTACACCTTC.

V is TRBV7-9 and J is TRBJ1-1; 10 nucleotides align to TRBD1. The J segment lost 3 bases and the V segment lost 4 bases, leaving 2 bases of the junction unmatched. The germline CDR1 and CDR2 sequences are SEHNR and FQNEAQ (reference sequence). The CDR3 totals 14 residues. CDR3: CASSYGQGDTEAFF. As DNA, the CDR3 is TGTGCCAGCAGCTACGGACAGGGGGACACTGAAGCTTTCTTT.

CDR3 sequence (DNA): TGTGCCAGCAGCTTAAGGCCGACGGGTGGGTGGGTTGCTGGAAACACCATATATTTT. Encoded protein: CASSLRPTGGWVAGNTIYF. The chain carries TRBV11-3 and TRBJ1-3; no clear D gene. The ends were cut back, 2 bases at V and 2 bases at J, with 22 bases in the middle. Germline V lookup: CDR1 SGHNT, CDR2 YENEEA. The CDR3 runs 19 residues.